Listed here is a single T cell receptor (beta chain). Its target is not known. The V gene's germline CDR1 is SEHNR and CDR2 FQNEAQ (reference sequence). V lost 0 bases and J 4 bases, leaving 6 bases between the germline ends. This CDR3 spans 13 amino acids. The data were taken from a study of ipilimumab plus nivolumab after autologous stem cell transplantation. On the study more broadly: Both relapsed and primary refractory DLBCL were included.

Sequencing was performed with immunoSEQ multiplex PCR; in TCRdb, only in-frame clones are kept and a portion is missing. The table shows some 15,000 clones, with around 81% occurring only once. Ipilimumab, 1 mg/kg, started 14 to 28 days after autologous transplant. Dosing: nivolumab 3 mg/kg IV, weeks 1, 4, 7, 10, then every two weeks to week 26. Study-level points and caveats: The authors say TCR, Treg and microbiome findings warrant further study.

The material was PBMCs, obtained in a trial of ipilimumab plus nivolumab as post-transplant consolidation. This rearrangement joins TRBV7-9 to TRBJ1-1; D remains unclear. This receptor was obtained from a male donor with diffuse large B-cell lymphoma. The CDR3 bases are TGTGCCAGCAGCTTAGCTAGTGGCACTGAAGCTTTCTTT. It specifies CASSLASGTEAFF.